This TCR beta chain was documented in a study of blood T cell repertoires in COVID-19. Authors' processing steps: Amplified reference gene primers provided the basis for estimating nucleated cell counts. Method: immunoSEQ multiplex PCR; TCRdb's copy keeps in-frame clones and lacks some. V and J calls plus clone size are reproduced from that table; the DNA served to infer D and trimming. This table holds some 200,000 clones, 75% to 80% found once. The origin of this receptor is a woman aged 70-85 years with acute or convalescent COVID-19. Source material: peripheral blood.

CDR3 sequence (DNA): TGTGCCAGCAGTTTAAGACACTCTCAATCACCCCTCCACTTT. This sequence encodes CASSLRHSQSPLHF. The V call is TRBV27, the J call TRBJ1-6; D is ambiguous. The length of the CDR3 is 14 residues. Germline V gene sequence: CDR1 MNHEY, CDR2 SMNVEV (reference sequence). The ends were cut back, 2 bases at V and 10 bases at J, with 12 bases in the middle.